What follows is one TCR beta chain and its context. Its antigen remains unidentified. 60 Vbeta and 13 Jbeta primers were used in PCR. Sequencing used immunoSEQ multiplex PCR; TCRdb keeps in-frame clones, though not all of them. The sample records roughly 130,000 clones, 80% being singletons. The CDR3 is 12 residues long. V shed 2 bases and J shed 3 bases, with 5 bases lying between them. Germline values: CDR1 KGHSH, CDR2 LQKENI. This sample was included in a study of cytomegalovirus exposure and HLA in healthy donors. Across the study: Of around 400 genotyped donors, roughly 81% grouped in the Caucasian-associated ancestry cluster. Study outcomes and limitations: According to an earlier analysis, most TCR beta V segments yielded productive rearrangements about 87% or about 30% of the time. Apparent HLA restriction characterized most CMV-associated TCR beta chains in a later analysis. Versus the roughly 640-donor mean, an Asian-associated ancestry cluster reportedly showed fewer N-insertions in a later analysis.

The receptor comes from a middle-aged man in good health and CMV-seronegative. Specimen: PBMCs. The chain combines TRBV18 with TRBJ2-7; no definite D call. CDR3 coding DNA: TGTGCCAGCTCACCAAGCCTCTACGAGCAGTACTTC. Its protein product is CASSPSLYEQYF.